This entry features one T cell receptor (beta chain) sequence. Its antigen remains unidentified. No much larger clonotype is one base removed from it; base qualities were not supplied. Sequences LNHDA (CDR1) and SQIVND (CDR2) are obtained from the germline V gene (reference sequence). From the cysteine up to the phenylalanine, the CDR3 has a length of 17 residues. Only the CDR3 portion is preserved as DNA: 51 bases, with reading frame beginning at the first base. Relative to germline, V is missing 1 base and J is missing 5 bases, with 11 bases of the junction outside any gene match. The data were obtained in a study of OX40 agonist ivuxolimab in advanced cancers. Study-level background: Ivuxolimab was a fully human IgG2 agonistic monoclonal antibody targeting the costimulatory receptor OX40 (CD134). Intravenous ivuxolimab was administered to patients every 2 weeks at six dose levels: 0.01, 0.1, 0.3, 1.5, 3 and 10 mg/kg. Among the approximately 50 dose-escalation patients, about 20 had hepatocellular carcinoma, some 15 melanoma, 9 renal cell carcinoma and 9 head and neck cancer. The dose-escalation cohort was about 87% male with a mean age of about 65 years, ranging from roughly 23 to 80. Prior anti-PD-1, anti-PD-L1 or anti-CTLA-4 therapy was permitted, and roughly two fifths of dose-escalation patients had received checkpoint inhibitors. Partial responses occurred in three dose-escalation patients: two with cutaneous melanoma and one with hepatocellular carcinoma. Peripheral TCRbeta sequencing aimed to test whether ivuxolimab altered TCR sequence diversity and caused clonal T-cell expansion. The paper covers the monotherapy dose-escalation part of the phase I ivuxolimab trial, which included N of about 50 patients.

The trial excluded patients who had a history of autoimmune disease or who were on systemic immunosuppression. Peripheral blood for TCR sequencing was collected from all dose cohorts at baseline, on cycle 4 day 1, and on cycle 7 day 1. The samples were taken from a phase I, first-in-human, multicenter, open-label dose-escalation trial of ivuxolimab. Adults with locally advanced or metastatic melanoma, renal cell carcinoma, hepatocellular carcinoma or head and neck squamous cell carcinoma were enrolled in the trial. Before TCR sequencing, CD4+ T cells and CD8+ T cells from peripheral blood were sorted into separate populations. What the authors observed across the whole study: After ivuxolimab, CD8+ T cells had more expanded clones than CD4+ T cells on average. The antigen specificity of the peripheral T cells that underwent clonal expansion was not determined. At doses of 0.1 to 3.0 mg/kg, clonal expansion of both CD4+ and CD8+ blood T cells was observed from baseline to week 6. Low levels of normalized T-cell clonal expansion were also seen in some nonresponding patients. Partial responders in the 0.1-3.0 mg/kg groups had among the lowest normalized peripheral clonal expansion, especially among CD8+ T cells.

For sequencing of the TCRbeta CDR3 region, genomic DNA was extracted from the sorted cells. TCRbeta CDR3 regions were sequenced using the immunoSEQ Assay. TCRdb provides this immuneACCESS table in a form limited to in-frame rearrangements. Some clones are lacking; in checked studies, under half of them reflect an unresolved V gene, and why the rest are absent is not known. The sample yields around 80,000 clones; roughly nine tenths were counted once. Over 0.15% of the sample is held by the ten biggest clonotypes. Specimen: CD4+ or CD8+ T cells sorted from blood, collected in a trial of the OX40 agonist ivuxolimab. This receptor was taken from an adult with an advanced solid tumor such as melanoma, head and neck, liver or kidney cancer. This sequence uses TRBV19 and TRBJ2-1, with 7 bases matching TRBD2. CDR3 reads: CASSIVSGVRVHNEQFF. DNA sequence: TGTGCCAGTAGTATAGTCAGCGGGGTTCGGGTTCACAATGAGCAGTTCTTC.